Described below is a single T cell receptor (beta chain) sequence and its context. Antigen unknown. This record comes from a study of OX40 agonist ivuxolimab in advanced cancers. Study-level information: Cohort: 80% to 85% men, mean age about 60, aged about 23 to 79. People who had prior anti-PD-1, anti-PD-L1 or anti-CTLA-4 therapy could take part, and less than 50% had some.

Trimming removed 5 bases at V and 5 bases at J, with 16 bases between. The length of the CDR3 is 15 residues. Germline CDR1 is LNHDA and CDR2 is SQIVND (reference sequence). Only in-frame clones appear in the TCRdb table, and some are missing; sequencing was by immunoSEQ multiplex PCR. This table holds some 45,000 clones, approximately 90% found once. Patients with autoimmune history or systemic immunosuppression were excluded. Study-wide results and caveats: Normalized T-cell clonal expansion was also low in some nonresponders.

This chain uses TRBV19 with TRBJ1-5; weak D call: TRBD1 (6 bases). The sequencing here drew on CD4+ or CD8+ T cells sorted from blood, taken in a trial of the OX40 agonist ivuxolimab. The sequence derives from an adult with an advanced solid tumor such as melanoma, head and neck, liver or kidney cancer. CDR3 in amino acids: CASSPDRTPYQPQHF. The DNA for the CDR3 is TGTGCCAGTAGTCCAGACAGGACCCCTTATCAGCCCCAGCATTTT. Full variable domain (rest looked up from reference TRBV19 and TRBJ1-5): DGGITQSPKYLFRKEGQNVTLSCEQNLNHDAMYWYRQDPGQGLRLIYYSQIVNDFQKGDIAEGYSVSREKKESFPLTVTSAQKNPTAFYLCASSPDRTPYQPQHFGDGTRLSIL.